These 4 T cell receptor beta chains were sequenced from one sample in a study of T cell repertoires and Cas9 in healthy adults. Produced via immunoSEQ multiplex PCR; TCRdb's table is partial and in-frame only. Among tens of thousands of clones, about 90% were seen once, and the ten largest hold under 2%. The specimen was CD4+ effector T cells (CD127+, CD25-, CD137-, CD154-) from PBMCs; culture status not recorded. Source of these receptors: a human donor in good health.

This clone ranks as large. The J gene is TRBJ1-5, the V gene TRBV19; TRBD1 matches at 7 bases. Germline trimming cut 3 bases from V and 3 bases from J; bases unmatched to any gene: 5. Germline V gene lookup returns CDR1 LNHDA and CDR2 SQIVND (reference sequence). The CDR3 contains 15 residues. The DNA for the CDR3 is TGTGCCAGTAGTATTAGGACAGGCTACAATCAGCCCCAGCATTTT. Encoded protein: CASSIRTGYNQPQHF.

CDR3 in amino acids: CAWSASSSGEQYF. DNA for the CDR3: TGTGCCTGGAGTGCCTCATCCAGTGGGGAGCAGTACTTC. J is TRBJ2-7 and V is TRBV30; D gene uncertain. Germline V gives CDR1 GTSNPN, CDR2 SVGIG (reference sequence). The length of the CDR3 is 13 residues. V lost 1 base and J lost 7, with 14 bases in between. Filled out from reference TRBV30 and TRBJ2-7, the complete variable domain reads SQTIHQWPATLVQPVGSPLSLECTVEGTSNPNLYWYRQAAGRGLQLLFYSVGIGQISSEVPQNLSASRPQDRQFILSSKKLLLSDSGFYLCAWSASSSGEQYFGPGTRLTVT.

This chain joins TRBV18 and TRBJ1-1; 11 nucleotides agree with TRBD1. Looked up from germline, CDR1 is KGHSH and CDR2 is LQKENI. The CDR3 is 17 residues long. V dropped 3 bases and J dropped 3; count of bases not matched to a gene: 9. CDR3 in amino acids: CASSPSDRGRVDTEAFF. The CDR3 DNA follows: TGTGCCAGCTCACCGTCGGACAGGGGGCGAGTAGACACTGAAGCTTTCTTT.

The rearrangement uses TRBV18 and TRBJ2-1; no definite D call. The germline V gene has CDR1 KGHSH and CDR2 LQKENI. V dropped 2 bases and J dropped 9 bases, with 20 bases sitting between them. There are 16 residues in the CDR3. CDR3 nucleotides: TGTGCCAGCTCACCAAATGGTAGCCCCACCCTCTCTGAGCAGTTCTTC. Its protein is CASSPNGSPTLSEQFF.